Below, one TCR beta chain is given with its context. Its specificity is not known. These data belong to a study of T cell repertoires and HLA-DP antigens. Study background: Versus self, one alloantigen differed at one groove amino acid, the other at about 10.

The ends were cut back, 5 bases at V and 8 bases at J, with 19 bases in the middle. The CDR3 spans 15 residues. Germline V lookup: CDR1 SGHVS, CDR2 FNYEAQ. Sequencing used immunoSEQ multiplex PCR; TCRdb keeps in-frame clones, though not all of them. The sample has about 110,000 clones, 90% to 95% seen once; the top ten hold around 0.3%. Findings and caveats of the study: Average cumulative frequency of previously undetected clones was about 36% against one allele and 45% to 65% against the other.

The sequenced sample was CD4+ T cells from PBMCs. This receptor was obtained from a woman aged 18-29 years in good health and CMV-seronegative. The rearrangement uses TRBV7-6 and TRBJ2-1, with D unclear. For the CDR3, the DNA is TGTGCCAGCAGCAACCCCTTTGGACGGGCGGATGAGCAGTTCTTC. Its translation: CASSNPFGRADEQFF.